Listed below are T cell receptor beta chains from one sample, sequenced in a study of PD-1 blockade in classical Hodgkin lymphoma. Repertoires were generated with immunoSEQ multiplex PCR, while TCRdb's copy carries only in-frame clones and drops some. This sample carries approximately 50,000 clones, around 75% of them seen once, and the ten largest clones take approximately 16%. The sequencing here drew on peripheral blood mononuclear cells (PBMCs), taken before the second cycle of nivolumab. The receptor set was obtained from a human donor with classical Hodgkin lymphoma. Each CDR3 is given with its conserved first and last residue. A D gene is named only where the DNA matches it firmly. Part of the rows lack a size; the others show once, few, many or a class for expanded clones.

clone_size j_call v_call d_call cdr3_nt cdr3_aa
. TRBJ1-4 TRBV6-5 . TGTGCCAGCAGCATCCTTGAAAAACTGTTTTTT CASSILEKLFF
. TRBJ2-6 TRBV27 TRBD1 TGTGCCAGCAGTCCGTTTCCGGGACAGGGCTCTGGGGCCAACGTCCTGACTTTC CASSPFPGQGSGANVLTF
few TRBJ2-1 TRBV5-1 . TGCGCCAGCAATGTGGCCGACAATGAGCAGTTCTTC CASNVADNEQFF
. TRBJ1-1 TRBV10-1 . TGCGCCAGCAGTGAGTCGCTGGGCAACACTGAAGCTTTCTTT CASSESLGNTEAFF
. TRBJ1-5 TRBV28 . TGTGCCAGCACTCAAAGGGGCAGGGAGAATCAGCCCCAGCATTTT CASTQRGRENQPQHF
few TRBJ2-7 TRBV5-6 . TGTGCCAGCAGCTTTACAGTCTCCTACGAGCAGTACTTC CASSFTVSYEQYF
. TRBJ2-7 TRBV2 . TGTGCCAGCAGTCCCGGGTTTCTCGAGCAGTACTTC CASSPGFLEQYF
. TRBJ2-7 TRBV19 . TGTGCCAGTAGTATTAGGGTTTCGATCTTCTACGAGCAGTACTTC CASSIRVSIFYEQYF
. TRBJ2-7 TRBV7-2 . TGTGCCAGCAGCTTTATCGCGAAAAGCTCCTACGAGCAGTACTTC CASSFIAKSSYEQYF
. TRBJ2-6 TRBV19 . TGTGCCAGTAGTTGGAGTAGCTCTGGGGCCAACGTCCTGACTTTC CASSWSSSGANVLTF